A single sample gave rise to the 24 T cell receptor beta chains below, sequenced in a study of shared clonotypes between healthy human individuals. Assay: immunoSEQ multiplex PCR; the TCRdb copy retains only in-frame clones and omits some. The data contain 450,000 to 500,000 clones, 81% of them singletons. The sample was PBMCs. The origin of the receptors is a woman in her forties in good health. Some clones in this sample may be carry-over from other donors' samples.

The rearrangement uses TRBV18 and TRBJ1-5; 8 bases are a match to TRBD1. The CDR3 runs 16 residues. With 3 bases clipped from V and 2 bases from J, the junction kept 6 bases outside the gene matches. Germline-derived CDR1 and CDR2 are KGHSH and LQKENI. Here the CDR3 reads CASSPNGGQGNQPQHF. CDR3 bases: TGTGCCAGCTCACCTAACGGGGGACAGGGCAATCAGCCCCAGCATTTT.

The chain employs TRBV7-2 and TRBJ2-2, with D unclear. The CDR3 extends over 14 amino acids. Germline V gene sequence: CDR1 SGHTA, CDR2 FQGNSA. V was pared by 1 base and J by 5 bases, with 8 bases between. CDR3 amino acids: CASSLVSATGELFF. As DNA, the CDR3 is TGTGCCAGCAGCTTAGTCAGTGCGACCGGGGAGCTGTTTTTT.

The chain uses TRBV18 and TRBJ1-1; 7 positions agree with TRBD1. Germline CDR1 is KGHSH and CDR2 is LQKENI. The CDR3 loop spans 15 amino acids. Germline trimming cut 3 bases from V and 4 bases from J; bases unmatched to any gene: 8. The CDR3 protein is CASSPQGGVGTEAFF. CDR3 bases: TGTGCCAGCTCACCCCAGGGGGGGGTTGGCACTGAAGCTTTCTTT.

This chain uses TRBV19 with TRBJ1-1; D unresolved. Germline CDR1 LNHDA, CDR2 SQIVND (reference sequence). The CDR3 contains 15 residues. V lost 3 bases and J 1 base, leaving 12 bases between the germline ends. DNA for the CDR3: TGTGCCAGTAGTATCCCAGGAGGGCGGAACACTGAAGCTTTCTTT. Its translation is CASSIPGGRNTEAFF. The full variable domain, rest sourced from reference TRBV19 and TRBJ1-1, is DGGITQSPKYLFRKEGQNVTLSCEQNLNHDAMYWYRQDPGQGLRLIYYSQIVNDFQKGDIAEGYSVSREKKESFPLTVTSAQKNPTAFYLCASSIPGGRNTEAFFGQGTRLTVV.

The V call is TRBV7-8, the J call TRBJ2-7; D remains unclear. There are 14 residues in the CDR3. V gave up 5 bases and J gave up 5 bases, with 16 bases separating them. Germline CDR1 and CDR2: SGHVS and FQNEAQ. For the CDR3, the DNA is TGTGCCAGCAGCCTAGATGGGGTACTTGACGAGCAGTACTTC. It translates to CASSLDGVLDEQYF. Supplemented by reference TRBV7-8 and TRBJ2-7, the full variable domain reads GAGVSQSPRYKVAKRGQDVALRCDPISGHVSLFWYQQALGQGPEFLTYFQNEAQLDKSGLPSDRFFAERPEGSVSTLKIQRTQQEDSAVYLCASSLDGVLDEQYFGPGTRLTVT.

CDR3 amino acids: CASSPDSGSGNTIYF. The CDR3 nucleotides read TGTGCCAGCTCTCCTGACTCCGGCTCTGGAAACACCATATATTTT. This sequence joins TRBV18 and TRBJ1-3; D unclear. This CDR3 is built from 15 residues. The V gene's germline CDR1 is KGHSH and CDR2 LQKENI. Trimming took off 6 bases at V and 0 bases at J, with 12 bases between the two ends.

A few counts support this clone. This likely traces to a read error, being one base from a far larger clone. The chain's CDR3 is CSSSFSGSGANVLTF. In DNA, the CDR3 is TGTTCCAGCAGCTTTTCTGGCTCTGGGGCCAACGTCCTGACTTTC. The chain couples TRBV7-9 to TRBJ2-6, with D uncertain. The CDR3 is made up of 15 amino acids. The germline gives CDR1 SEHNR, CDR2 FQNEAQ (reference sequence).

V is TRBV7-2 and J is TRBJ2-1, with 7 nucleotides matching TRBD2. In germline, CDR1 is SGHTA, CDR2 FQGNSA. The V gene end was trimmed by 5 bases and the J gene end by 2 bases; junction bases not matched to a gene: 6. The CDR3 has 15 amino acids. Written as DNA, the CDR3 is TGTGCCAGCAGCACTACTAGCGCCCCCTACAATGAGCAGTTCTTC. This codes for CASSTTSAPYNEQFF.

Points on this clone: This likely traces to a read error, being one base from a far larger clone. Other DNA variants within this sample encode the same CDR3. This chain uses TRBV6-5 with TRBJ2-5; 8 bases fit TRBD1. The J call may not be correct, given that the DNA end is closer to TRBJ2-7. Per the germline V gene, CDR1 is MNHEY and CDR2 is SVGAGI. The CDR3 runs to 13 residues. CDR3 DNA: TGTGCAAGCAGTTTCGGACAGGGTGGCGAGCAGTACTTC. Its translation: CASSFGQGGEQYF.

The rearrangement uses TRBV30 and TRBJ1-1; D gene uncertain. Germline V gene data show CDR1 as GTSNPN and CDR2 as SVGIG (reference sequence). V lost 2 bases and J lost 2, with 3 bases in between. The CDR3 extends over 11 amino acids. The CDR3 region has the DNA TGTGCCTGGAGTCGAAACACTGAAGCTTTCTTT. It translates to CAWSRNTEAFF. Complete variable domain (other parts from reference TRBV30 and TRBJ1-1): SQTIHQWPATLVQPVGSPLSLECTVEGTSNPNLYWYRQAAGRGLQLLFYSVGIGQISSEVPQNLSASRPQDRQFILSSKKLLLSDSGFYLCAWSRNTEAFFGQGTRLTVV.

The gene calls are TRBV5-1 and TRBJ2-5; D is unresolved. This CDR3 has 15 amino acids. Germline V gives CDR1 SGHRS, CDR2 YFSETQ. The ends were cut back, 0 bases at V and 0 bases at J, with 9 bases in the middle. The CDR3 here is CASSLVLAYQETQYF. As DNA, the CDR3 is TGCGCCAGCAGCTTGGTGCTGGCGTACCAAGAGACCCAGTACTTC.

Details on this clone: Only one base separates this from a far larger clonotype, so it likely reflects a read error. This rearrangement joins TRBV6-5 to TRBJ2-3, with D perhaps TRBD1 or TRBD2 (5 bases each). Germline-derived CDR1 and CDR2 are MNHEY and SVGAGI. CDR3 size: 14 residues. CDR3 sequence (DNA): TGTGCCAGCAGGCTCGGGACCGTCACAGATACGCGGTATTTT. Its protein product is CASRLGTVTDTRYF.

The V and J genes are TRBV30 and TRBJ2-5, with 7 bases matching TRBD1. CDR3 length equals 13 residues. CDR1 and CDR2 from the germline V gene are GTSNPN and SVGIG (reference sequence). V dropped 6 bases and J dropped 2; count of bases not matched to a gene: 6. CDR3 sequence (DNA): TGTGCCTGTTTCCGGGACAGACAAGAGACCCAGTACTTC. Translation gives CACFRDRQETQYF.

The gene calls are TRBV28 and TRBJ1-4; D unresolved. The germline gives CDR1 MDHEN, CDR2 SYDVKM. The CDR3 is made up of 13 amino acids. The V and J ends lost 6 bases and 2 bases respectively, with 7 bases between them. The CDR3 here is CASRGSTNEKLFF. CDR3 coding DNA: TGTGCCAGCAGGGGGTCGACTAATGAAAAACTGTTTTTT.

V and J are TRBV5-4 and TRBJ1-4, with a tentative D call TRBD1 (5 bases). CDR1 SGHNT and CDR2 YYREEE come from the germline V gene (reference sequence). Trimming removed 4 bases from V and 6 bases from J, with 16 bases in between. This CDR3 has 15 residues. DNA of the CDR3: TGTGCCAGCAGCCGATCTACGGGGGGGGATGAAAAACTGTTTTTT. Encoded protein: CASSRSTGGDEKLFF.

V usage is TRBV6-5 and J usage is TRBJ1-2; 7 bases match TRBD1. Germline CDR1 and CDR2: MNHEY and SVGAGI. The V and J ends lost 6 bases and 4 bases, in that order; junction bases with no gene match: 11. This CDR3 is built from 15 residues. The CDR3 nucleotides are TGTGCCAGCAGGGATCGACAGGGTGATGGCTATGGCTACACCTTC. It yields the protein CASRDRQGDGYGYTF.

On this clone itself: The likely explanation is a read error, given a far larger clone one base away. Additional DNA sequences in this sample encode the identical CDR3. The rearrangement links TRBV7-9 to TRBJ1-1; D is ambiguous. Looked up from germline, CDR1 is SEHNR and CDR2 is FQNEAQ (reference sequence). This CDR3 has 12 amino acids. The CDR3, as DNA: TGCGCCAGCAGCTTGGGCCGGGGAGGGGCTTTCTTT. Translating it yields CASSLGRGGAFF.

This chain joins TRBV11-3 and TRBJ2-2; either TRBD1 or TRBD2 may supply D (6 bases each). With 1 base removed from V and 9 bases from J, the gap between germline ends came to 15 bases. The CDR3 loop spans 15 amino acids. Germline values: CDR1 SGHNT, CDR2 YENEEA. CDR3 protein: CASSLGGAGTRELFF. CDR3 DNA sequence: TGTGCCAGCAGCTTAGGGGGGGCAGGGACCAGGGAGCTGTTTTTT.

The gene calls are TRBV28 and TRBJ2-7, with no clear D. The V end was cut by 6 bases, the J end by 4 bases, with 10 bases between. Germline CDR1 is MDHEN and CDR2 is SYDVKM. This CDR3 has 12 residues. The DNA of the CDR3 is TGTGCCAGCAGCCAACGACTTTACGAGCAGTACTTC. Its translation is CASSQRLYEQYF.

This clone was found many times. Additional DNA sequences in this sample encode the identical CDR3. J is TRBJ2-5 and V is TRBV2; D not resolved. The J call is uncertain, as TRBJ2-7 better fits the DNA end. Germline V gene data show CDR1 as SNHLY and CDR2 as FYNNEI. CDR3 length equals 11 residues. CDR3 coding DNA: TGTGCCAGCAGTGAAGTGACCGAGCAGTACTTC. This sequence encodes CASSEVTEQYF.

The chain joins TRBV7-9 to TRBJ1-5, with D hard to call. The CDR3 has 13 amino acids. Trimming cost V 2 bases and J 1 base, with 3 bases left between them. The V gene's germline CDR1 is SEHNR and CDR2 FQNEAQ (reference sequence). CDR3 bases: TGTGCCAGCAGCTTAACGAGCAATCAGCCCCAGCATTTT. Its translation is CASSLTSNQPQHF.

Points on this clone: The sample holds other DNA sequences that translate to the same CDR3. The chain joins TRBV10-3 to TRBJ2-7; TRBD1 matches 9 bases. The V segment lost 5 bases and the J segment 1 base; nucleotides outside the gene matches: 3. CDR3 length: 14 residues. The germline CDR1 and CDR2 sequences are ENHRY and SYGVKD. The CDR3 loop is CAISRDRASYEQYF. The CDR3 DNA is TGTGCCATCAGTCGGGACAGGGCGTCCTACGAGCAGTACTTC.

Notes on this clone: Since a far larger clone is one base different, this is likely a read error. CDR3 region: CASSESGTGDNEQYF. The CDR3 bases are TGTGCCAGCAGTGAGAGCGGGACAGGGGATAACGAGCAGTACTTC. V is TRBV6-1 and J is TRBJ2-7; TRBD1 aligns across 10 bases. This CDR3 region has 15 residues. The trim removed 3 bases at V and 5 bases at J, leaving 7 bases unmatched. Germline-derived CDR1 and CDR2 are MNHNS and SASEGT.

The chain links TRBV30 to TRBJ1-1; D call uncertain. The CDR3 extends over 14 amino acids. Germline CDR1 and CDR2: GTSNPN and SVGIG (reference sequence). V shed 1 base and J shed 4 bases, with 13 bases lying between them. The CDR3 is CAWSGVAGPTEAFF. CDR3 sequence (DNA): TGTGCCTGGAGTGGGGTAGCGGGCCCCACTGAAGCTTTCTTT. The whole variable domain, filled in from reference TRBV30 and TRBJ1-1, reads SQTIHQWPATLVQPVGSPLSLECTVEGTSNPNLYWYRQAAGRGLQLLFYSVGIGQISSEVPQNLSASRPQDRQFILSSKKLLLSDSGFYLCAWSGVAGPTEAFFGQGTRLTVV.